Below, 23 T cell receptor beta chains from the same sample are listed, as sequenced in a study of human T cells and chemical hapten exposure. One entry per CDR3 protein results from TCRdb running MiXCR on the RACE reads. The sample yields about 80,000 distinct CDR3 sequences, around 15% seen once. As to time point: pre-sensitization, week 0. The treatment is: therapeutic diphenylcyclopropenone sensitization with weekly scalp DPC. Specimen: whole blood, collected in connection with sensitization to the hapten diphenylcyclopropenone (DPC). The source of these receptors is a woman in her forties or fifties with alopecia areata. Some clones in this sample may be carry-over from other donors' samples.

The CDR3 bases are TGCGGCGCCGGACTCGGTCTAGCGGTTAGTAATGAGCAGTTCTTC. Amino acids: CGAGLGLAVSNEQFF. J is TRBJ2-1 and V is TRBV29-1, with 7 bases lining up with TRBD2. The CDR3 length is 15 residues. CDR1 and CDR2 from the germline V gene are SQVTM and ANQGSEA.

This clonotype was counted many times. The gene calls are TRBV12-3 or TRBV12-4 and TRBJ1-1; possibly TRBD1 for D (5 bases). V lost 3 bases and J lost 5, with 10 bases in between. The CDR3 extends over 13 amino acids. In DNA, the CDR3 is TGTGCCAGCAGTTTCGGGGGACGGACTGAAGCTTTCTTT. It specifies CASSFGGRTEAFF.

This clonotype has just one count. The V gene is TRBV2, the J gene TRBJ2-5; TRBD1 matches at 8 bases. The CDR3 length is 13 residues. The germline CDR1 and CDR2 sequences are SNHLY and FYNNEI. Trimming cost V 5 bases and J 5 bases; bases outside gene matches: 4. As DNA, the CDR3 is TGTGCCAGCAGTATTGACAGGGGTGAGACCCAGTACTTC. Translating gives CASSIDRGETQYF.

CDR3 region: CASSLGPSMNTEAFF. The CDR3 DNA sequence: TGTGCCAGCAGCTTAGGTCCCAGCATGAACACTGAAGCTTTCTTT. The rearrangement links TRBV7-6 to TRBJ1-1; the D is unclear. CDR3 length: 15 residues. V was shortened by 1 base and J by 0 bases, with 9 bases between the two germline ends. In germline, CDR1 is SGHVS, CDR2 FNYEAQ.

This clonotype was seen only a few times. This chain uses TRBV3-1 with TRBJ2-7; 15 bases are a match to TRBD2. Germline CDR1 reads LGHDT; CDR2 reads YNNKEL (reference sequence). The V segment lost 8 bases and the J segment 6 bases; nucleotides outside the gene matches: 2. This CDR3 is 13 amino acids long. CDR3 bases: TGTGCCAGCGGGACTAGCGGGAGGAGCGAGCAGTACTTC. Its protein is CASGTSGRSEQYF.

This clonotype came up a few times. The CDR3 DNA is TGTGCCAGCAGAGAAGCGGGAGGGGTATACGAGCAGTACTTC. This sequence encodes CASREAGGVYEQYF. V usage is TRBV27 and J usage is TRBJ2-7; 10 bases line up with TRBD2. There are 14 residues in the CDR3. Losses at the gene ends were 6 bases for V and 4 bases for J; bases not matched to a gene: 6. Germline V gene data show CDR1 as MNHEY and CDR2 as SMNVEV (reference sequence).

This clonotype was seen a few times. The J gene is TRBJ1-1, the V gene TRBV29-1; D possibly corresponds to TRBD1 (6 bases). V lost 7 bases and J 1 base, leaving 13 bases between the germline ends. This CDR3 region has 13 residues. Germline CDR1 SQVTM, CDR2 ANQGSEA. The CDR3 protein is CSGHRETNTEAFF. CDR3 sequence (DNA): TGCAGCGGGCACAGGGAGACGAACACTGAAGCTTTCTTT.

The chain uses TRBV7-9 and TRBJ1-5; tentatively, D is TRBD1 (6 bases). This CDR3 contains 16 residues. Germline CDR1 reads SEHNR; CDR2 reads FQNEAQ (reference sequence). V shed 2 bases and J shed 2 bases, with 13 bases lying between them. The CDR3 spells CASSLTGTGGNQPQHF. The CDR3 DNA reads TGTGCCAGCAGCTTAACAGGGACCGGTGGCAATCAGCCCCAGCATTTT.

This clonotype occurred a few times. This chain connects TRBV27 to TRBJ1-1, with D possibly TRBD1 on 5 matching bases. Trimming cost V 6 bases and J 2 bases, with 10 bases left between them. The CDR3 covers 13 residues. CDR1 and CDR2 (germline): MNHEY, SMNVEV (reference sequence). The CDR3, as DNA: TGTGCCAGCAGGGGGCCCTTAAACACTGAAGCTTTCTTT. Translated: CASRGPLNTEAFF.

The chain is built from TRBV20-1 and TRBJ2-3; 15 bases match TRBD2. The CDR3 has 19 amino acids. The germline V gene has CDR1 DFQATT and CDR2 SNEGSKA (reference sequence). Trimming took 0 bases from V and 2 from J; bases not matched to a gene: 9. The chain's CDR3 is CSARDRGTSGRRVTDTQYF. The CDR3 DNA reads as TGCAGTGCTAGAGATCGGGGGACTAGCGGGAGGAGGGTCACAGATACGCAGTATTTT.

A few counts support this clonotype. The chain links TRBV11-2 to TRBJ1-1; TRBD1 is a possible D gene (5 bases). The CDR3 is 14 amino acids. Germline lookup yields CDR1 SGHAT and CDR2 FQNNGV. Trimming took off 3 bases at V and 0 bases at J, with 8 bases between the two ends. The CDR3 nucleotides read TGTGCCAGCAGCTTTAAGGGACTGAACACTGAAGCTTTCTTT. Protein sequence: CASSFKGLNTEAFF.

The chain employs TRBV7-6 and TRBJ2-3; no clear D. Trimming removed 3 bases at V and 4 bases at J, with 8 bases between. The CDR3 spans 13 residues. CDR1 and CDR2 from the germline V gene are SGHVS and FNYEAQ. The CDR3 DNA is TGTGCCAGCAGCTTTCAGGACCCAGATACGCAGTATTTT. Translation: CASSFQDPDTQYF.

The chain joins TRBV19 to TRBJ2-1; the D is unclear. This CDR3 is 12 amino acids long. With 0 bases removed from V and 10 bases from J, the gap between germline ends came to 7 bases. Germline CDR1 and CDR2: LNHDA and SQIVND (reference sequence). The CDR3, as DNA: TGTGCCAGTAGTATAGATTTAGGCGAGCAGTTCTTC. The encoded protein is CASSIDLGEQFF. Combining the CDR3 with reference TRBV19 and TRBJ2-1 gives the whole variable domain DGGITQSPKYLFRKEGQNVTLSCEQNLNHDAMYWYRQDPGQGLRLIYYSQIVNDFQKGDIAEGYSVSREKKESFPLTVTSAQKNPTAFYLCASSIDLGEQFFGPGTRLTVL.

The sample holds many counts of this clonotype. The genes are TRBV20-1 and TRBJ1-1; tentative D call: TRBD1 (6 bases). Germline CDR1 reads DFQATT; CDR2 reads SNEGSKA (reference sequence). V was pared by 6 bases and J by 4 bases, with 12 bases between. CDR3 length equals 12 residues. CDR3 in DNA: TGCAGTGCCTCAGGGGATTCCACTGAAGCTTTCTTT. Encoded protein: CSASGDSTEAFF.

The table lists this clonotype with a few counts. The chain employs TRBV12-3 or TRBV12-4 and TRBJ2-3; 10 bases map to TRBD1. The CDR3 length is 16 residues. V dropped 6 bases and J dropped 2; count of bases not matched to a gene: 8. CDR3 coding DNA: TGTGCCAGCAGAAACCCGGGACAGGGGAACACAGATACGCAGTATTTT. Translating it yields CASRNPGQGNTDTQYF.

This chain connects TRBV11-2 to TRBJ2-5; 12 bases fit TRBD1. The CDR3 has 14 amino acids. The V and J ends lost 5 bases and 5 bases, in that order; junction bases with no gene match: 3. Germline V gene lookup returns CDR1 SGHAT and CDR2 FQNNGV. In DNA, the CDR3 is TGTGCCAGCAGCCCCGGGACAGGGGGCGAGACCCAGTACTTC. It yields the protein CASSPGTGGETQYF.

This clonotype was counted between two and nine times. V gene TRBV7-6 combines with J gene TRBJ2-2, with D hard to call. The CDR3 has 16 residues. V lost 3 bases to trimming and J lost 4 bases, with 15 bases between them. Germline V gives CDR1 SGHVS, CDR2 FNYEAQ. CDR3 nucleotide sequence: TGTGCCAGCAGCTTTAGGAGACAAGGCGGCACCGGGGAGCTGTTTTTT. Protein product: CASSFRRQGGTGELFF. Full variable domain (outside the CDR3, taken from reference TRBV7-6 and TRBJ2-2): GAGVSQSPRYKVTKRGQDVALRCDPISGHVSLYWYRQALGQGPEFLTYFNYEAQQDKSGLPNDRFSAERPEGSISTLTIQRTEQRDSAMYRCASSFRRQGGTGELFFGEGSRLTVL.

This clonotype was found a few times. CDR3 in DNA: TGTGCCAGCAGCGTAGGCGGAGAGACCCAGTACTTC. Encoded protein: CASSVGGETQYF. This rearrangement joins TRBV9 to TRBJ2-5, with no clear D. The CDR3 totals 12 residues. Germline V CDR1 and CDR2: SGDLS, YYNGEE. V lost 0 bases and J lost 4, with 4 bases in between.

This clonotype was counted many times. The rearrangement links TRBV12-3 or TRBV12-4 to TRBJ1-2, with D unresolved. The V and J ends lost 2 bases and 8 bases respectively, with 24 bases between them. The CDR3 is 17 amino acids. This chain's CDR3 is CASSLKFMGSPLAGYTF. The CDR3 DNA is TGTGCCAGCAGTTTAAAGTTTATGGGATCCCCTCTGGCCGGCTACACCTTC.

This clonotype was picked up a small number of times. This chain links TRBV7-2 with TRBJ2-1, with 7 nucleotides matching TRBD2. The CDR3 covers 15 residues. The J segment lost 1 base and the V segment lost 0 bases, leaving 0 bases of the junction unmatched. Germline CDR1 SGHTA, CDR2 FQGNSA. As DNA, the CDR3 is TGTGCCAGCAGCTTAGCGGGACTATCCTACAATGAGCAGTTCTTC. This gives the protein CASSLAGLSYNEQFF.

This chain links TRBV25-1 with TRBJ1-4, with D perhaps matching TRBD1 (5 bases). Germline CDR1 MGHDK, CDR2 SYGVNS. V lost 4 bases to trimming and J lost 7 bases, with 13 bases between them. The CDR3 totals 14 residues. The CDR3 DNA sequence: TGTGCCAGCAGTGCAGGGACTACACTTGAAAAACTGTTTTTT. As protein: CASSAGTTLEKLFF.

This clonotype was seen only a few times. The chain is built from TRBV5-4 and TRBJ2-1; D is ambiguous. The CDR3 is 13 amino acids. V was cut by 4 bases and J by 3 bases, with 8 bases left in between. Per germline, CDR1 SGHNT and CDR2 YYREEE (reference sequence). CDR3 region: CASSGWGYNEQFF. The CDR3 bases are TGTGCCAGCAGCGGATGGGGCTACAATGAGCAGTTCTTC.

This clonotype showed up just a few times. The rearrangement uses TRBV28 and TRBJ2-4; a weak D match, TRBD1 (5 bases). Deletions cut 4 bases from V and 0 bases from J, with 13 bases between. This CDR3 contains 16 residues. From germline, CDR1 is MDHEN and CDR2 SYDVKM. The DNA for the CDR3 is TGTGCCAGCAGTTCCCAGGGAAGAGGAGCCAAAAACATTCAGTACTTC. This gives the protein CASSSQGRGAKNIQYF. Drawing the rest from reference TRBV28 and TRBJ2-4, the complete variable domain is DVKVTQSSRYLVKRTGEKVFLECVQDMDHENMFWYRQDPGLGLRLIYFSYDVKMKEKGDIPEGYSVSREKKERFSLILESASTNQTSMYLCASSSQGRGAKNIQYFGAGTRLSVL.